This T cell receptor (beta chain) was sequenced during a study of CD8+ T cells in alopecia areata. Study at large: Percentage of affected scalp area was the basis on which treated patients' severity was scored. The study's findings and limits: Treatment with tofacitinib significantly lowered scalp clonality and reduced expanded CD8+ clones among the top 100.

After isolation, RNA underwent reverse transcription to generate cDNA as the sequencing template. Clones were read by immunoSEQ multiplex PCR, and TCRdb kept only the in-frame ones, dropping some. Seen here are about 150,000 clones, 45% to 60% observed once, and the top ten hold less than 20%. Treatment meaning: oral pan-JAK inhibitor, 5-10 mg twice daily. Samples from alopecia areata patients were lesional scalp punch biopsies and peripheral blood. This clone showed up just a few times. Its antigen remains unknown. The CDR3 sequence is 13 residues long. The V gene lost 4 bases and the J gene lost 5 bases, with 10 bases spanning the gap. Germline-derived CDR1 and CDR2 are SGDLS and YYNGEE.

The material sequenced was CD8+ T cells sorted from blood, taken at week 4, from a patient treated with tofacitinib. This receptor was taken from a human donor with alopecia areata. This chain joins TRBV9 and TRBJ2-1; TRBD1 is a possible D gene (6 bases). Here the CDR3 DNA reads TGTGCCAGCAGCTCGGACAGAGACAATGAGCAGTTCTTC. As protein: CASSSDRDNEQFF.